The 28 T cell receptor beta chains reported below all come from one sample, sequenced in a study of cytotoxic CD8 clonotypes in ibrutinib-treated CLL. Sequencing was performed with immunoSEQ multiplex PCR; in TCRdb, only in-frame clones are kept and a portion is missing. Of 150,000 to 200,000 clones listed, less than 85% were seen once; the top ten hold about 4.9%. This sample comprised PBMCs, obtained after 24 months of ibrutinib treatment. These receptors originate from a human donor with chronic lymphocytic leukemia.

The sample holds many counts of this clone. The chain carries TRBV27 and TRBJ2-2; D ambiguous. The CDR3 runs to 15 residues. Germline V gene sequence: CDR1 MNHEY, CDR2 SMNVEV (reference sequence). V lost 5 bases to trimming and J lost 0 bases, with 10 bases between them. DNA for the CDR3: TGTGCCAGCAGTCCACTGGCGTCGAACACCGGGGAGCTGTTTTTT. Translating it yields CASSPLASNTGELFF.

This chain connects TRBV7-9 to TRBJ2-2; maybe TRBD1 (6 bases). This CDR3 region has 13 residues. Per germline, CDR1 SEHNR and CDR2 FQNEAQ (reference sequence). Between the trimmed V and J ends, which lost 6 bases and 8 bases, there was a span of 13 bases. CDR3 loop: CASSPRGTGELFF. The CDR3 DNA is TGTGCCAGCAGTCCCAGGGGCACGGGGGAGCTGTTTTTT.

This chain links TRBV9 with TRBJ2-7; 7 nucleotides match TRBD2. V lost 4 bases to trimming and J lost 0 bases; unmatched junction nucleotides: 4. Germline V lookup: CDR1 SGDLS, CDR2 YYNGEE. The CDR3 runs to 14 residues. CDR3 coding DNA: TGTGCCAGCAGCCCCGGCGGGAGCTCCTACGAGCAGTACTTC. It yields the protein CASSPGGSSYEQYF. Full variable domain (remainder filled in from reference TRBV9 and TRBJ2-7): DSGVTQTPKHLITATGQRVTLRCSPRSGDLSVYWYQQSLDQGLQFLIQYYNGEERAKGNILERFSAQQFPDLHSELNLSSLELGDSALYFCASSPGGSSYEQYFGPGTRLTVT.

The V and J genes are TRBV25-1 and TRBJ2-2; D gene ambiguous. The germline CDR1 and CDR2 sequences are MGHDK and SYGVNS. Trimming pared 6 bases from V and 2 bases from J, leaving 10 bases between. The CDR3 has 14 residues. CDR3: CASREHSNTGELFF. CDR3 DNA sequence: TGTGCCAGCAGGGAGCACAGTAACACCGGGGAGCTGTTTTTT.

The DNA of the CDR3 is TGTGCCAGCAGATACCATGCAACTAATGAAAAACTGTTTTTT. This sequence encodes CASRYHATNEKLFF. The chain has TRBV6-5 and TRBJ1-4; D is undetermined. Germline assignment: CDR1 MNHEY and CDR2 SVGAGI. The CDR3 runs to 14 residues. Trimming pared 6 bases from V and 0 bases from J, leaving 8 bases between.

CDR3 nucleotide sequence: TGTGCCAGCAGCCGTAGTTCAGGGGTGAACACTGAAGCTTTCTTT. Its protein is CASSRSSGVNTEAFF. The rearrangement joins TRBV7-9 to TRBJ1-1; TRBD1 is a possible D gene (6 bases). V was pared by 5 bases and J by 0 bases, with 13 bases between. CDR3 length: 15 residues. Germline CDR1 is SEHNR and CDR2 is FQNEAQ (reference sequence).

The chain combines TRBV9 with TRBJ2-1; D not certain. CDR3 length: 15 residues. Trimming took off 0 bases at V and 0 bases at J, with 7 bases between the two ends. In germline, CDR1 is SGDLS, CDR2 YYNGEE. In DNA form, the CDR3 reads TGTGCCAGCAGCGTAGCTGCGGCCTCCTACAATGAGCAGTTCTTC. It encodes CASSVAAASYNEQFF.

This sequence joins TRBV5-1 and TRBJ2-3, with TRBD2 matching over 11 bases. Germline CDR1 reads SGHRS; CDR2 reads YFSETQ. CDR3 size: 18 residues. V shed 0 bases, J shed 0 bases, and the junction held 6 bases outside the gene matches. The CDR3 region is CASSLDVGTSGSTDTQYF. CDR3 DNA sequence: TGCGCCAGCAGCTTGGACGTTGGGACTAGCGGAAGCACAGATACGCAGTATTTT.

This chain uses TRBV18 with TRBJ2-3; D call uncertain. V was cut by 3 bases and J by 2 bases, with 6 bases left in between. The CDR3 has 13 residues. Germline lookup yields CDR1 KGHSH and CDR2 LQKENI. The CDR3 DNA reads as TGTGCCAGCTCACCGGCGGTCACAGATACGCAGTATTTT. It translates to CASSPAVTDTQYF.

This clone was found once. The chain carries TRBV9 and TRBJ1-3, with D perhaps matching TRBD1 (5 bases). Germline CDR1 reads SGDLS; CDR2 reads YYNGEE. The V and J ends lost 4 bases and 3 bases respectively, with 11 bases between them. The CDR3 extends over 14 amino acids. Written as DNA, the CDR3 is TGTGCCAGCAGCCCCGGGGGGTTTGGAAACACCATATATTTT. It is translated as CASSPGGFGNTIYF.

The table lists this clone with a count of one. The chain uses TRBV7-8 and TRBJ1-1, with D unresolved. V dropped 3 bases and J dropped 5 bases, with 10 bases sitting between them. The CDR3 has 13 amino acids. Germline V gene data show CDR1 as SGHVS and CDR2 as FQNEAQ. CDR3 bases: TGTGCCAGCAGCTTGGGTCGGGAAACTGAAGCTTTCTTT. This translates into CASSLGRETEAFF.

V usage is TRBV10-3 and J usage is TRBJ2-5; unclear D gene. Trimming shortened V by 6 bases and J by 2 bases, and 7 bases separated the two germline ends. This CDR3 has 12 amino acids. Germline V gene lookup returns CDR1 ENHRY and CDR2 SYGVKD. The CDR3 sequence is CAISSLQETQYF. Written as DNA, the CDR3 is TGTGCCATCAGCAGTTTACAAGAGACCCAGTACTTC.

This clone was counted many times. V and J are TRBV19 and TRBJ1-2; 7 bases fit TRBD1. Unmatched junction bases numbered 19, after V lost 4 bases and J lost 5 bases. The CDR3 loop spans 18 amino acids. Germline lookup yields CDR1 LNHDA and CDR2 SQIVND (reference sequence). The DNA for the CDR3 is TGTGCCAGTAGTAGACGCCACGAAACAGGGGTGCCTCGGTATGGCTACACCTTC. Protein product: CASSRRHETGVPRYGYTF. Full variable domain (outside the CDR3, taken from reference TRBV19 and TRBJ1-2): DGGITQSPKYLFRKEGQNVTLSCEQNLNHDAMYWYRQDPGQGLRLIYYSQIVNDFQKGDIAEGYSVSREKKESFPLTVTSAQKNPTAFYLCASSRRHETGVPRYGYTFGSGTRLTVV.

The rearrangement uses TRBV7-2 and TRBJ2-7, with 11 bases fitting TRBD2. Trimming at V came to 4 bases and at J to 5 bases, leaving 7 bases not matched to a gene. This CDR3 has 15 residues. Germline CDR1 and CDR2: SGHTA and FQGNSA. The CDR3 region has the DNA TGTGCCAGCAGCTCGGAGACTAGCGGGACCCACGAGCAGTACTTC. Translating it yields CASSSETSGTHEQYF.

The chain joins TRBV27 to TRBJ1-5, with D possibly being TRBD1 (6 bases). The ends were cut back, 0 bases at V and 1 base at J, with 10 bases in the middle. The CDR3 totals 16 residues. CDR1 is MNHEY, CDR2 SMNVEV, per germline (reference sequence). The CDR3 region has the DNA TGTGCCAGCAGTTTATCAGGGGGGGCGAGCAATCAGCCCCAGCATTTT. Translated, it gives CASSLSGGASNQPQHF.

The CDR3 DNA follows: TGTGCCAGCAGTTTGTCAGGGGCGCCTGGAGAGACCCAGTACTTC. This gives the protein CASSLSGAPGETQYF. The V and J genes are TRBV6-5 and TRBJ2-5, with D possibly being TRBD1 (6 bases). Trimming left V 4 bases short and J 4 bases short, with 16 bases between. CDR3 length: 15 residues. CDR1 is MNHEY and CDR2 is SVGAGI in the germline V gene.

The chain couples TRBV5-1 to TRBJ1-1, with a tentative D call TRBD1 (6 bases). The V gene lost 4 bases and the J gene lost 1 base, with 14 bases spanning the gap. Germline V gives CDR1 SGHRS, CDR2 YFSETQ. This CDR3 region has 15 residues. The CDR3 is CASSTRTARNTEAFF. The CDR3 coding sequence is TGCGCCAGCAGCACAAGGACAGCGAGGAACACTGAAGCTTTCTTT.

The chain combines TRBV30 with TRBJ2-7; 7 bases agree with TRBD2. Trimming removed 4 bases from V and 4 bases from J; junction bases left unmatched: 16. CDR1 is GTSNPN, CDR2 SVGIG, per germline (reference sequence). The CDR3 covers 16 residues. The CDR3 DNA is TGTGCCTGGACGTTGGGTGGGGCGGGAGACGGGTACGAGCAGTACTTC. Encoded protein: CAWTLGGAGDGYEQYF.

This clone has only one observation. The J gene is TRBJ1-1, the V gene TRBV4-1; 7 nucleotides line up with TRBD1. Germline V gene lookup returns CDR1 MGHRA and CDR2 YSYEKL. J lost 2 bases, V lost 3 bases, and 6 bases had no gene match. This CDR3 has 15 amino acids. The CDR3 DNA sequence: TGCGCCAGCAGCCACTTAGACAGGGATAACACTGAAGCTTTCTTT. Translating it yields CASSHLDRDNTEAFF.

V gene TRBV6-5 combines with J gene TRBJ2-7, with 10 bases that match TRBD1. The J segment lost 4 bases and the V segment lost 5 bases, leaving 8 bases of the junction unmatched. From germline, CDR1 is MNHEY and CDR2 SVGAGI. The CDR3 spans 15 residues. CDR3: CASSHIGDRGYEQYF. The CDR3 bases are TGTGCCAGCAGTCACATTGGGGACAGGGGATACGAGCAGTACTTC.

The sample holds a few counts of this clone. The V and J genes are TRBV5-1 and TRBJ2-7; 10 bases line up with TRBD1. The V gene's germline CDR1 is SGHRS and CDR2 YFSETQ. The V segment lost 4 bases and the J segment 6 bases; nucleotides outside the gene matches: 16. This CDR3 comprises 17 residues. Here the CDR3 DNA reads TGCGCCAGCAGCCCGTCGACAGGGGGCGGCGCTGAATCCGAGCAGTACTTC. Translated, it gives CASSPSTGGGAESEQYF.

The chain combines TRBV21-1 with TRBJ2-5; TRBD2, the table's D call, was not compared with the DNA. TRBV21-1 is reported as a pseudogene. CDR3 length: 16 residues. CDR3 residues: CASSKGGHRLEETQYF. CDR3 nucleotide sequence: TGTGCCAGCAGCAAAGGGGGTCATCGACTAGAAGAGACCCAGTACTTC.

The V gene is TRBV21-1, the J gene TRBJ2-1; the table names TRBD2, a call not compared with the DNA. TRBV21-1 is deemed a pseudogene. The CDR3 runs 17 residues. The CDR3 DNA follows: TGTGCCAGCAGCAAAGAGCCCAAAAGAAAGAGGTACAATGAGCAGTTCTTC. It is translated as CASSKEPKRKRYNEQFF.

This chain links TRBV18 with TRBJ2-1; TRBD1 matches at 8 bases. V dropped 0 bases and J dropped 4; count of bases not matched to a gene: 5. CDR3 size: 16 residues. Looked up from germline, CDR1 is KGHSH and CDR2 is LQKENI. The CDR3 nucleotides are TGTGCCAGCTCACCACCGGGGGACAGGAGTTACAATGAGCAGTTCTTC. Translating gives CASSPPGDRSYNEQFF.

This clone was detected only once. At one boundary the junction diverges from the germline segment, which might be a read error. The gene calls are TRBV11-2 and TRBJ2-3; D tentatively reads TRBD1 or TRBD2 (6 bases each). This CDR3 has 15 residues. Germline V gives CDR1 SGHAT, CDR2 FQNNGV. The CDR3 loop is CAGSLTRSGADTQYF. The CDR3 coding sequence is TGTGCCGGCAGCTTGACCCGCTCGGGGGCGGATACGCAGTATTTT.

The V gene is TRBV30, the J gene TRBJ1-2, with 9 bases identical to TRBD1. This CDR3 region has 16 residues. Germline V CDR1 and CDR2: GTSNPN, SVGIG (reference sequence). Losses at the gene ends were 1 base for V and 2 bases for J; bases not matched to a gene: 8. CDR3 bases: TGTGCCTGGAGTGAGCCGACAGGGGGGGTAAACTATGGCTACACCTTC. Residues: CAWSEPTGGVNYGYTF.

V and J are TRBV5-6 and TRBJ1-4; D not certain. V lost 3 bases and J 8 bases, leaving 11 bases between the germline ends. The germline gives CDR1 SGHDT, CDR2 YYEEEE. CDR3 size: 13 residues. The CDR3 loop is CASSSSSAEKLFF. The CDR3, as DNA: TGTGCCAGCAGCTCATCCTCGGCGGAAAAACTGTTTTTT.

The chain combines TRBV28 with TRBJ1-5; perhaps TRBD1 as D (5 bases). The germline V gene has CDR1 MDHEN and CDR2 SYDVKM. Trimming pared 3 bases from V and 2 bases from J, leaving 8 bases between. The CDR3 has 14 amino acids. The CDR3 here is CASSLSRGNQPQHF. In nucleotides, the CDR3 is TGTGCCAGCAGTTTGTCCAGGGGCAATCAGCCCCAGCATTTT.